Following are 21 T cell receptor beta chains from one sample sequenced in a study of cytomegalovirus exposure and HLA in healthy donors (dated by TCRdb to the late 2010s). The library was built by means of the immunoSEQ multiplex PCR assay. For the multiplex PCR, a mixture combining 60 forward primers for TCR Vbeta segments and 13 reverse primers for TCR Jbeta segments was used. Sourced from immuneACCESS, this table was stored by TCRdb with only in-frame sequences that have V and J called. A share of the clones is absent; for the studies checked, an unresolved V gene accounts for under half, and the remainder has no known explanation. This sample holds approximately 130,000 clones; 87% were observed only once. Jointly, the top ten make up about 5% of the sample. Sequenced material: PBMCs. Receptors originate from a woman aged 25 to 39 in good health and CMV-seronegative.

V is TRBV18 and J is TRBJ2-4; TRBD2 might be the D (6 bases). CDR1 KGHSH and CDR2 LQKENI come from the germline V gene. CDR3 length: 15 residues. Trimming took 4 bases from V and 1 from J, leaving 11 bases between them. Written as DNA, the CDR3 is TGTGCCAGCTCACAGGAGGGGCTGGCCAAAAACATTCAGTACTTC. As protein: CASSQEGLAKNIQYF.

Only one count was recorded for this clone. The chain joins TRBV28 to TRBJ1-1; possible D gene TRBD1, 6 bases. V was trimmed by 8 bases and J by 6 bases, leaving 19 bases between them. In germline, CDR1 is MDHEN, CDR2 SYDVKM. The CDR3 has 14 amino acids. The CDR3 DNA follows: TGTGCCAGCGGACTTACAGGGATTGGCGCTGAAGCTTTCTTT. Translating gives CASGLTGIGAEAFF.

The chain joins TRBV27 to TRBJ1-1; possible D gene TRBD1, 6 bases. Germline values: CDR1 MNHEY, CDR2 SMNVEV (reference sequence). The ends were cut back, 4 bases at V and 7 bases at J, with 13 bases in the middle. There are 13 residues in the CDR3. CDR3 nucleotides: TGTGCCAGCAGTTGGGGGCCCGATCTTGAAGCTTTCTTT. Protein: CASSWGPDLEAFF.

The chain joins TRBV4-3 to TRBJ2-2, with 9 bases aligning to TRBD1. J lost 4 bases, V lost 3 bases, and 0 bases had no gene match. This CDR3 is 14 amino acids long. The germline gives CDR1 LGHNA, CDR2 YSLEER. In DNA form, the CDR3 reads TGCGCCAGCAGCCAGACAGGGGGCACCGGGGAGCTGTTTTTT. It codes for CASSQTGGTGELFF.

The CDR3, as DNA: TGTGCCAGCAGCTTGCAACTCTCTGGGGCCAACGTCCTGACTTTC. Translated, it gives CASSLQLSGANVLTF. The chain is built from TRBV7-9 and TRBJ2-6; D gene uncertain. CDR1 is SEHNR and CDR2 is FQNEAQ in the germline V gene (reference sequence). Trimming cost V 3 bases and J 0 bases, with 6 bases left between them. This CDR3 spans 15 amino acids.

The chain carries TRBV7-9 and TRBJ2-1, with 14 bases lining up with TRBD2. The germline V gene encodes CDR1 SEHNR and CDR2 FQNEAQ (reference sequence). This CDR3 contains 17 residues. The V segment lost 1 base and the J segment 6 bases; nucleotides outside the gene matches: 5. CDR3 DNA sequence: TGTGCCAGCAGCTTAGGACTAGCGGGGGGGAAAGTCAATGAGCAGTTCTTC. This translates into CASSLGLAGGKVNEQFF.

The rearrangement joins TRBV7-8 to TRBJ2-2; 12 positions match TRBD2. V trimming: 5 bases; J trimming: 5 bases; junction bases outside the gene matches: 9. The length of the CDR3 is 17 residues. Germline V gene lookup returns CDR1 SGHVS and CDR2 FQNEAQ. Written as DNA, the CDR3 is TGTGCCAGCAGCCCAGGACTAGCGGGGTCGGGGACCGGGGAGCTGTTTTTT. Its protein is CASSPGLAGSGTGELFF.

This chain connects TRBV5-1 to TRBJ2-1, with 7 bases fitting TRBD1. This CDR3 contains 14 residues. V was clipped by 2 bases and J by 6 bases; unmatched bases: 5. CDR1 SGHRS and CDR2 YFSETQ come from the germline V gene. CDR3 in DNA: TGCGCCAGCAGCTTACCGGGACAGACCAATGAGCAGTTCTTC. Protein: CASSLPGQTNEQFF.

J is TRBJ2-1 and V is TRBV10-3, with TRBD2 matching over 13 bases. Germline CDR1 reads ENHRY; CDR2 reads SYGVKD. Trimming at V came to 0 bases and at J to 3 bases, leaving 14 bases not matched to a gene. There are 21 residues in the CDR3. This chain's CDR3 is CAISESAGRTSGSSHYNEQFF. The CDR3 nucleotides read TGTGCCATCAGTGAGTCGGCGGGCCGGACTAGCGGGAGTTCCCACTACAATGAGCAGTTCTTC.

The chain couples TRBV14 to TRBJ2-5; D possibly corresponds to TRBD1 (6 bases). CDR1 is SGHDN and CDR2 is FVKESK in the germline V gene. With 3 bases removed from V and 5 bases from J, the gap between germline ends came to 13 bases. This CDR3 region has 14 residues. The CDR3 spells CASSHSRGQETQYF. CDR3 DNA sequence: TGTGCCAGCAGCCACTCCAGGGGTCAGGAGACCCAGTACTTC.

The rearrangement links TRBV4-1 to TRBJ2-3, with D tentatively TRBD2 (6 bases). Germline CDR1 MGHRA, CDR2 YSYEKL. Trimming took 4 bases from V and 9 from J, leaving 14 bases between them. The CDR3 covers 13 residues. CDR3 DNA: TGCGCCAGCAGCCGACTCGTAGGAGGGACGCAGTATTTT. Its translation: CASSRLVGGTQYF.

The J gene is TRBJ2-5, the V gene TRBV5-1; the D gene is possibly TRBD2 (7 bases). CDR3 length: 15 amino acids. V was cut by 4 bases and J by 1 base, with 14 bases left in between. Germline V gene data show CDR1 as SGHRS and CDR2 as YFSETQ. The CDR3 coding sequence is TGCGCCAGCAGCATACGAGGGGGGGTCCAAGAGACCCAGTACTTC. Encoded protein: CASSIRGGVQETQYF.

The V gene is TRBV10-3, the J gene TRBJ2-3; D gene unclear. The CDR3 runs to 10 residues. With 11 bases removed from V and 6 bases from J, the gap between germline ends came to 9 bases. Per germline, CDR1 ENHRY and CDR2 SYGVKD. The CDR3 sequence is CAVPQDTQYF. The CDR3 coding sequence is TGTGCCGTCCCCCAGGATACGCAGTATTTT.

CDR3 bases: TGCAGCGTTGAGGGGGCAAGCACTGAAGCTTTCTTT. This sequence encodes CSVEGASTEAFF. The genes are TRBV29-1 and TRBJ1-1; tentative D call: TRBD1 (6 bases). Trimming pared 3 bases from V and 4 bases from J, leaving 9 bases between. This CDR3 comprises 12 residues. Germline-derived CDR1 and CDR2 are SQVTM and ANQGSEA.

This rearrangement joins TRBV20-1 to TRBJ2-7; D is ambiguous. From germline, CDR1 is DFQATT and CDR2 SNEGSKA (reference sequence). The CDR3 covers 11 residues. The V end lost 6 bases, the J end lost 3 bases, and 9 bases lay between the germline ends. The CDR3 DNA reads as TGCAGTGCAACGGAGAACTACGAGCAGTACTTC. Translated, it gives CSATENYEQYF.

This chain uses TRBV19 with TRBJ2-1; 12 nucleotides line up with TRBD2. The junction had 18 bases not matched to a gene; V was cut back by 6 bases and J by 3 bases. The CDR3 covers 20 residues. The germline V gene has CDR1 LNHDA and CDR2 SQIVND (reference sequence). In DNA form, the CDR3 reads TGTGCCAGTAGCCATCGACTAGCGGGAGAGGTCAGAATTGGCTACAATGAGCAGTTCTTC. Protein: CASSHRLAGEVRIGYNEQFF.

The V and J genes are TRBV4-2 and TRBJ2-1; 8 bases match TRBD2. Germline V gene lookup returns CDR1 LGHNA and CDR2 YNFKEQ. CDR3 length equals 16 residues. Trimming took 0 bases from V and 7 from J; bases not matched to a gene: 8. The CDR3 sequence is CASSQEGLAGGNEQFF. The CDR3 DNA is TGTGCCAGCAGCCAAGAAGGGCTAGCGGGTGGTAATGAGCAGTTCTTC.

The rearrangement joins TRBV12-5 to TRBJ2-1; 7 bases line up with TRBD2. With 1 base clipped from V and 3 bases from J, the junction kept 9 bases outside the gene matches. Germline lookup yields CDR1 LGHNT and CDR2 FRNRAP. The CDR3 runs 17 residues. DNA of the CDR3: TGTGCTAGTGGTTTGGGCTCTCGAGCGGGAAACTACAATGAGCAGTTCTTC. Translating it yields CASGLGSRAGNYNEQFF.

The gene calls are TRBV6-1 and TRBJ1-4, with 7 bases lining up with TRBD1. Germline V gives CDR1 MNHNS, CDR2 SASEGT. The trim removed 2 bases at V and 11 bases at J, leaving 14 bases unmatched. CDR3 length equals 16 residues. The CDR3 DNA follows: TGTGCCAGCAGTGAAACCCGGGAGCCACAGGGGTATAAACTGTTTTTT. Its protein product is CASSETREPQGYKLFF.

The sample holds one count of this clone. V and J are TRBV5-5 and TRBJ1-2; 7 bases align to TRBD1. From germline, CDR1 is SGHKS and CDR2 YYEKEE (reference sequence). The CDR3 spans 14 residues. V lost 0 bases, J lost 3 bases, and 2 bases stayed unmatched. This chain's CDR3 is CASSLGQGDYGYTF. CDR3 in DNA: TGTGCCAGCAGCTTGGGCCAGGGGGACTATGGCTACACCTTC.

This clone appeared once. Lacking the conserved final phenylalanine or tryptophan, this CDR3 likely reflects a read error. V gene TRBV7-9 combines with J gene TRBJ2-7; tentative D call: TRBD2 (5 bases). Trimming stripped 2 bases from V and 7 bases from J, with 15 bases between. This CDR3 is 14 amino acids long. Germline V gene sequence: CDR1 SEHNR, CDR2 FQNEAQ (reference sequence). As DNA, the CDR3 is TGTGCCAGCAGCTTACCGTGGATTTCGGGGGAGCAGTACCTC. Amino acids: CASSLPWISGEQYL.